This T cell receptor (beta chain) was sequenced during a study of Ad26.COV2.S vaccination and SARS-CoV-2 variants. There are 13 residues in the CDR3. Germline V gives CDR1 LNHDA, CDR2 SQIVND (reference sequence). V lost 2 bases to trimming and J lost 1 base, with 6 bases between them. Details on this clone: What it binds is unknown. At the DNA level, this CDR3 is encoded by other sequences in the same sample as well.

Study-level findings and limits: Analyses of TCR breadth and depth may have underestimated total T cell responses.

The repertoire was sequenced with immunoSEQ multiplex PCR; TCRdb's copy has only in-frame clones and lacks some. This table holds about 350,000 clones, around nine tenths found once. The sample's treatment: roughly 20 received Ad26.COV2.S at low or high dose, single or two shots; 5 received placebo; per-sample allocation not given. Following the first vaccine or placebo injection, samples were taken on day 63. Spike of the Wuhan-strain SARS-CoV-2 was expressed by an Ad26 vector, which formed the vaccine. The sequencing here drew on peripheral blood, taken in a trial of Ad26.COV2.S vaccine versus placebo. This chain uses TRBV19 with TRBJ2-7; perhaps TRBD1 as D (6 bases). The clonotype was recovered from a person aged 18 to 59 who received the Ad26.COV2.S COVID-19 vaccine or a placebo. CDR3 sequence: CASSITGSYEQYF. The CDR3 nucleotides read TGTGCCAGTAGTATAACAGGGTCCTACGAGCAGTACTTC.